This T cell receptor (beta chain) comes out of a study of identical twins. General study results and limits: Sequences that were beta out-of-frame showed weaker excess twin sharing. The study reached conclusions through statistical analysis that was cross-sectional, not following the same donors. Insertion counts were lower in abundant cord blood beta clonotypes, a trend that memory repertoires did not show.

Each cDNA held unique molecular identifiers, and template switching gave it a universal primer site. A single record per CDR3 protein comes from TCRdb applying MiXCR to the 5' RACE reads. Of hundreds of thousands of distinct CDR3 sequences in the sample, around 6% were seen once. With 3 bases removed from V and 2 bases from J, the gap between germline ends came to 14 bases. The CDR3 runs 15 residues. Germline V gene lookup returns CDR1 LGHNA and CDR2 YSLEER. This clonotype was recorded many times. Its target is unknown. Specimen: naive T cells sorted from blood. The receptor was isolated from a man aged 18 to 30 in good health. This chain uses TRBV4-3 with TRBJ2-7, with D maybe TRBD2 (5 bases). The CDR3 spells CASSQGLAETYEQYF. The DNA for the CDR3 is TGCGCCAGCAGCCAGGGTCTAGCTGAGACCTACGAGCAGTACTTC.